The present entry profiles one T cell receptor (beta chain) with its context. Data came from immunoSEQ multiplex PCR; TCRdb stores just in-frame clones and leaves some out. The sample has about 73,000 clones; approximately 95% are singletons. These data originate in a study of cytomegalovirus exposure and HLA in healthy donors. This CDR3 is 11 amino acids long. Trimming took off 6 bases at V and 6 bases at J, with 12 bases between the two ends. In germline, CDR1 is DFQATT, CDR2 SNEGSKA (reference sequence). The chain has TRBV20-1 and TRBJ2-7; possibly TRBD1 for D (6 bases). The source is a man in his late teens or twenties in good health and CMV-seronegative. The sequenced sample was PBMCs. The CDR3 sequence: CSAKDSGEQYF. DNA of the CDR3: TGCAGTGCCAAGGACAGTGGCGAGCAGTACTTC.